This T cell receptor beta chain came from a study of CD8 T cells in ankylosing spondylitis. Whole-study results and caveats: As reported, disease-linked clones showed significant enrichment in matched ankylosing spondylitis synovial fluid. Characteristic, it appeared, of ankylosing spondylitis blood was a TCR beta motif of roughly 8 highly homologous variants. Clones linked to the disease showed a CD8+ phenotype. They occurred at relatively low frequencies in peripheral blood.

This clonotype was seen repeatedly, ten times or more. Its antigen is unidentified. With molecular barcodes, quantitative 5'-RACE was used to make the TCR beta libraries. TCRdb re-called the 5' RACE reads with MiXCR, one entry per CDR3 protein. The repertoire holds around 140,000 distinct CDR3 sequences, about a sixth seen once, with about 33% in the top ten. The TCR sequence derives from a male donor with ankylosing spondylitis. Sample: blood, either unsorted or a sorted T cell fraction (not recorded which).

DNA of the CDR3: TGTGCCAGCAGCTTAGAAGGAAACACCATATATTTT. This encodes CASSLEGNTIYF. The gene calls are TRBV7-9 and TRBJ1-3; D gene uncertain. The ends were cut back, 1 base at V and 4 bases at J, with 2 bases in the middle. Germline CDR1 SEHNR, CDR2 FQNEAQ (reference sequence). CDR3 length: 12 residues.